Detailed here is one T cell receptor beta chain. This specimen comes from a study of T cell responses to AZD1222 COVID-19 vaccine. Repertoires were generated with immunoSEQ multiplex PCR, while TCRdb's copy carries only in-frame clones and drops some. This sample has roughly 100,000 clones, with about 81% found just once. Sequences were derived from peripheral blood, sampled on day 0 of AZD1222 vaccination. The origin of this receptor is an adult in good health.

The CDR3 is CAWRQETQYF. The CDR3 nucleotides are TGTGCCTGGAGGCAAGAGACCCAGTACTTC. This chain joins TRBV30 and TRBJ2-5; D is uncertain. V was cut by 3 bases and J by 2 bases, with 1 base left in between. Germline V gives CDR1 GTSNPN, CDR2 SVGIG (reference sequence). The CDR3 runs to 10 residues.